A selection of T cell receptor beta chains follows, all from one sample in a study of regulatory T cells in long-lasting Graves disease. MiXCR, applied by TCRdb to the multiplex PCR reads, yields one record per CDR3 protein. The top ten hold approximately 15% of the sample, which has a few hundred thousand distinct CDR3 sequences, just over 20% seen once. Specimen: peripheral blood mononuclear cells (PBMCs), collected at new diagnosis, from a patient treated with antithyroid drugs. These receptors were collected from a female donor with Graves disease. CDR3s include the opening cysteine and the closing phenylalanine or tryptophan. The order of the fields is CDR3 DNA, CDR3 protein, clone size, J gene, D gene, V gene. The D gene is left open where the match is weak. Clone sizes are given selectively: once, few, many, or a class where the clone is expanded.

TGTGCCAGCAGTCTCCCCGGGACAGGGGGCGCCGATGGCTACACCTTC CASSLPGTGGADGYTF many TRBJ1-2 TRBD1 TRBV28
TGTGCCAGTAGTAAGAAGGGGGCAGGTCAGCCCCAGCATTTT CASSKKGAGQPQHF - TRBJ1-5 TRBD1 TRBV19
TGTGCCAGCAGTTATAAGGGGGTAGGGTGGCACAATGAGCAGTTCTTC CASSYKGVGWHNEQFF many TRBJ2-1 - TRBV6-9
TGTGCCAGCAGTTCCTATGAGCAGTTCTTC CASSSYEQFF few TRBJ2-1 - TRBV12-3/TRBV12-4
TGTGCCAGCTCACCCCCCGAAGCGATGGGGTTCTTC CASSPPEAMGFF many TRBJ2-1 - TRBV18
TGTGCCAGCAGTGAAATGGCAGGGACTGAAGCTTTCTTT CASSEMAGTEAFF - TRBJ1-1 - TRBV6-1
TGTGCCAGCAGGGGTCGGGGGCAAGGACTAGCGGACGACAATGAGCAGTTCTTC CASRGRGQGLADDNEQFF once TRBJ2-1 TRBD2 TRBV28
TGTGCCAGCAGTCTTGCTTGGATTCGAGGACAGCCCCAGCATTTT CASSLAWIRGQPQHF few TRBJ1-5 - TRBV12-3/TRBV12-4
TGTGCCAGCAGTTACGGGACTAGTCCCCCCGGGGAGCTGTTTTTT CASSYGTSPPGELFF many TRBJ2-2 TRBD2 TRBV6-2/TRBV6-3
TGCAGCACCGACACAGATACGCAGTATTTT CSTDTDTQYF many TRBJ2-3 - TRBV29-1
TGTGCCAGCAGTTACTCCTTCTCCGGGGAGCTGTTTTTT CASSYSFSGELFF many TRBJ2-2 - TRBV6-5
TGTGCCAGCAGAACTAGCGGGCTGCACACAGATACGCAGTATTTT CASRTSGLHTDTQYF - TRBJ2-3 TRBD2 TRBV7-2
TGCGCCAGCAGCTCCCCAGATAGGACTCTCTCCTACGAGCAGTACTTC CASSSPDRTLSYEQYF - TRBJ2-7 - TRBV5-1
TGTGCCAGCAGTTTAGCTGAGGGGACATATGGCTACACCTTC CASSLAEGTYGYTF many TRBJ1-2 - TRBV12-3/TRBV12-4
TGCAGTGCTAGTCACAGGGGGAATGAAAAACTGTTTTTT CSASHRGNEKLFF few TRBJ1-4 TRBD1 TRBV20-1